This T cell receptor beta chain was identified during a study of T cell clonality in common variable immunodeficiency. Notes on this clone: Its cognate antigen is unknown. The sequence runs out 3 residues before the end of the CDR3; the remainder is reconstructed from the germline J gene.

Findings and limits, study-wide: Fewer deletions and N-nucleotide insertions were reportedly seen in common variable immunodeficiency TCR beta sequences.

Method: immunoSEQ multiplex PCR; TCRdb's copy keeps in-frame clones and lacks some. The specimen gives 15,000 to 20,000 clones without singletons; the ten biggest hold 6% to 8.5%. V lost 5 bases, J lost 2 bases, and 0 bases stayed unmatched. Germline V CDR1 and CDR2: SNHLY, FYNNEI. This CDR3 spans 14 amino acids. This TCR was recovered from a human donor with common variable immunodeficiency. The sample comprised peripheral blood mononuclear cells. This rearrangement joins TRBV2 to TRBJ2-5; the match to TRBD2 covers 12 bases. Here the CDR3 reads CASSLAGGQETQYF. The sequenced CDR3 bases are TGTGCCAGCAGTCTAGCGGGGGGGCAAGAGACC.